The sequence of this T cell receptor (beta chain) was determined in a study of T cells after yellow fever vaccination. Findings and limits, study-wide: Clones from primary vaccination mostly reappeared after the booster (over 95% CD4, approximately 91% CD8).

This clonotype appeared a few times. What it binds is not known. Using its own MiXCR run on the 5' RACE reads, TCRdb lists one record per CDR3 protein. This sample has some 340,000 distinct CDR3 sequences; about 11% occur once, and the top ten carry roughly 3%. The receptor was isolated from a man between 18 and 29 years old who received the YFV17D yellow fever vaccine. Material: CD4+ T cells sorted from PBMCs, obtained 45 days after the yellow fever booster vaccination.

CDR3 sequence (DNA): TGTGCCAGCAGTTTAATGGGGGGACGAGGTTTGGAGACCCAGTACTTC. It encodes CASSLMGGRGLETQYF. The V call is TRBV12-3 or TRBV12-4, the J call TRBJ2-5, with D perhaps TRBD2 (6 bases). The V gene lost 2 bases and the J gene lost 5 bases, with 18 bases spanning the gap. The CDR3 runs to 16 residues.